This TCR beta chain was identified during a study of T cells after yellow fever vaccination. Study at large: It was with CD3, CD45RA, CCR7 and CD95 that the EM, EMRA, CM and Tscm memory subsets were sorted. Low-cell-number fractions were prepared with SMART-Seq v4 Ultra Low Input. Points from the study as a whole: The study found a weaker secondary response that peaked faster, day 5 versus 15. Clonotypes found in both CD4 and CD8 compartments made up a small share.

The germline V and J ends were trimmed by 2 bases and 4 bases, with 10 bases remaining between them. The germline gives CDR1 MRHNA, CDR2 SNTAGT. This CDR3 region has 14 residues. Worth noting for this clonotype: A clone one base away is much larger, so this may be a read error.

TCRdb re-called the 5' RACE reads with MiXCR, one entry per CDR3 protein. The sample consists of about 22,000 distinct CDR3 sequences, around 5.2% of them appearing once. The sequences come from PBMCs, either bulk or a sorted T-cell subset (CD4+, CD8+, memory, or dextramer-sorted; not recorded which), collected about 41 days after the first yellow fever vaccination. This clonotype originated in a man aged 18 to 30 who received the YFV17D yellow fever vaccine. J is TRBJ2-3 and V is TRBV6-4, with D possibly matching TRBD1 (5 bases). CDR3 loop: CASSDGAASDTQYF. CDR3 DNA: TGTGCCAGCAGTGACGGGGCGGCCTCAGATACGCAGTATTTT.